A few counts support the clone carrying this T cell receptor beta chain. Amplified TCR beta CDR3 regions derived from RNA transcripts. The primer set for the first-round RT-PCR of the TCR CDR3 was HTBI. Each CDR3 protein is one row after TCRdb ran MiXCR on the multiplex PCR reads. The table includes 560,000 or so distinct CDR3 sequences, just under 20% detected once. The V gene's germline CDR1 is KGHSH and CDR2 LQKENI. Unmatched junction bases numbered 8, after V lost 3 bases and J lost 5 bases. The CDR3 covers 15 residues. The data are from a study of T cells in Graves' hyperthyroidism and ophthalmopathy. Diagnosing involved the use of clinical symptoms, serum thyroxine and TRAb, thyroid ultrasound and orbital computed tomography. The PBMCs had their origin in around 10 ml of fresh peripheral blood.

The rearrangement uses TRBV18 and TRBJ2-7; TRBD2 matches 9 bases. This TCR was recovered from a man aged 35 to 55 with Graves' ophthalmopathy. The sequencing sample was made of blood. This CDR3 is CASSPTGTSRHEQYF. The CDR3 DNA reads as TGTGCCAGCTCACCGACCGGGACTAGCAGGCACGAGCAGTACTTC.